This T cell receptor (beta chain) derives from a study of cytomegalovirus exposure and HLA in healthy donors. The PCR employed 60 Vbeta primers together with 13 Jbeta primers. The table came from immunoSEQ multiplex PCR; TCRdb's copy has only in-frame clones and leaves some out. The sample records about 190,000 clones, 75% to 85% being singletons. The sequenced material came from PBMCs. This receptor was obtained from a woman younger than 30 in good health and CMV-seronegative.

CDR3 sequence: CASSPPETEHSPLHF. In DNA, the CDR3 is TGTGCCAGCAGCCCGCCCGAGACAGAACATTCACCCCTCCACTTT. The genes are TRBV7-9 and TRBJ1-6; tentative D call: TRBD1 (5 bases). Trimming took 5 bases from V and 8 from J, leaving 16 bases between them. Germline CDR1 SEHNR, CDR2 FQNEAQ (reference sequence). The CDR3 has 15 amino acids.